The 6 T cell receptor beta chains below were found in one sample sequenced in a study of CD8 T cells in ankylosing spondylitis. TCRdb ran MiXCR on the 5' RACE reads and lists one entry per CDR3 protein. Of hundreds of thousands of distinct CDR3 sequences in the sample, about an eighth were seen once. These receptors have no identified antigens. Study findings and constraints: Among TCR beta sequences, a motif of several highly homologous variants appeared characteristic of ankylosing spondylitis blood.

Sequenced sample: blood, either unsorted or a sorted T cell fraction (not recorded which). All receptors derive from a male donor with ankylosing spondylitis.

This clonotype has only a few counts. The CDR3 reads CASSLALGNTGELFF. CDR3 bases: TGTGCCAGCAGCTTAGCGTTAGGTAACACCGGGGAGCTGTTTTTT. The genes are TRBV11-1 and TRBJ2-2; no clear D gene. In germline, CDR1 is SGHAT, CDR2 FQDESV (reference sequence). This CDR3 is built from 15 residues. Trimming stripped 0 bases from V and 2 bases from J, with 7 bases between. Using reference TRBV11-1 and TRBJ2-2 for the parts outside the CDR3, the full variable domain is EAEVAQSPRYKITEKSQAVAFWCDPISGHATLYWYRQILGQGPELLVQFQDESVVDDSQLPKDRFSAERLKGVDSTLKIQPAELGDSAMYLCASSLALGNTGELFFGEGSRLTVL.

The chain employs TRBV5-5 and TRBJ2-7, with D hard to call. Trimming removed 3 bases at V and 6 bases at J, with 13 bases between. Germline lookup yields CDR1 SGHKS and CDR2 YYEKEE (reference sequence). The CDR3 length is 13 residues. CDR3 region: CASSSVVDSEQYF. DNA of the CDR3: TGTGCCAGCAGCTCCGTAGTGGATAGCGAGCAGTACTTC.

This clonotype was found many times. This chain uses TRBV11-1 with TRBJ2-7; TRBD2 agrees at 15 bases. Germline CDR1 SGHAT, CDR2 FQDESV (reference sequence). V trimming: 3 bases; J trimming: 2 bases; junction bases outside the gene matches: 8. The CDR3 spans 18 residues. The CDR3 sequence is CASSFGLAGGPSPYEQYF. The CDR3, as DNA: TGTGCCAGCAGCTTTGGACTAGCGGGAGGGCCGAGTCCCTACGAGCAGTACTTC.

The sample holds a few counts of this clonotype. This sequence joins TRBV11-1 and TRBJ1-2, with a weak D call TRBD1 (5 bases). The ends were cut back, 5 bases at V and 1 base at J, with 11 bases in the middle. Per the germline V gene, CDR1 is SGHAT and CDR2 is FQDESV (reference sequence). The CDR3 runs to 14 residues. CDR3 sequence (DNA): TGTGCCAGCAGCCAGACAAGGGGTAACTATGGCTACACCTTC. Its translation is CASSQTRGNYGYTF. The variable domain in full, completed from reference TRBV11-1 and TRBJ1-2, reads EAEVAQSPRYKITEKSQAVAFWCDPISGHATLYWYRQILGQGPELLVQFQDESVVDDSQLPKDRFSAERLKGVDSTLKIQPAELGDSAMYLCASSQTRGNYGYTFGSGTRLTVV.

This clonotype came up a few times. This chain links TRBV5-1 with TRBJ1-1, with D uncertain. The CDR3 is made up of 13 amino acids. Per germline, CDR1 SGHRS and CDR2 YFSETQ. The V end lost 6 bases, the J end lost 3 bases, and 12 bases lay between the germline ends. This CDR3 reads CASTVDSYTEAFF. In DNA, the CDR3 is TGCGCCAGCACGGTCGACTCGTACACTGAAGCTTTCTTT. Using reference TRBV5-1 and TRBJ1-1 for the parts outside the CDR3, the full variable domain is KAGVTQTPRYLIKTRGQQVTLSCSPISGHRSVSWYQQTPGQGLQFLFEYFSETQRNKGNFPGRFSGRQFSNSRSEMNVSTLELGDSALYLCASTVDSYTEAFFGQGTRLTVV.

This clonotype was seen a handful of times. The V and J genes are TRBV15 and TRBJ2-5; 14 nucleotides align to TRBD2. The CDR3 length is 16 residues. The germline V gene encodes CDR1 LNHNV and CDR2 YYDKDF (reference sequence). V trimming: 2 bases; J trimming: 4 bases; junction bases outside the gene matches: 3. DNA for the CDR3: TGTGCCACCAGCAGACCGGGGACTAGCGGGAGAGAGACCCAGTACTTC. Translating it yields CATSRPGTSGRETQYF.